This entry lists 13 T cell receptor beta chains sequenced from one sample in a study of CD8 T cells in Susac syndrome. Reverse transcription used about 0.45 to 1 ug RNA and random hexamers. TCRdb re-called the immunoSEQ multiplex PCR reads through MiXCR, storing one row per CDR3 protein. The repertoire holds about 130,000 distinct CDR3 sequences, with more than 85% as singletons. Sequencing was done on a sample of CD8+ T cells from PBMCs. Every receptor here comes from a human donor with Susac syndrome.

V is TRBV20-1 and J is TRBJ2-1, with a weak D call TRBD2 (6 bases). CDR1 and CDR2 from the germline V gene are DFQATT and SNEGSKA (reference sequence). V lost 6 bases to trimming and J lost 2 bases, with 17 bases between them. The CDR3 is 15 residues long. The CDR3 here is CSAVHERLAYNEQFF. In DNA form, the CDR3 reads TGCAGTGCCGTCCATGAGAGACTAGCCTACAATGAGCAGTTCTTC.

The CDR3, as DNA: TGTGCCAGTACCACCTTCACAGGGGGAGGACCCAATCAGCCCCAGCATTTT. Protein: CASTTFTGGGPNQPQHF. This sequence joins TRBV19 and TRBJ1-5, with 8 bases identical to TRBD1. V was pared by 7 bases and J by 3 bases, with 14 bases of the junction left unmatched. The CDR3 covers 17 residues. CDR1 and CDR2 from the germline V gene are LNHDA and SQIVND (reference sequence).

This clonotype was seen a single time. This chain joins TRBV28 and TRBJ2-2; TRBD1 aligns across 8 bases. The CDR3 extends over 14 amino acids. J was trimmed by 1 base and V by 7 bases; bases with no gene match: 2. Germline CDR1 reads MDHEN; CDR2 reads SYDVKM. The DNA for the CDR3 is TGTGCCAGCACCGACAGGGGGAACACCGGGGAGCTGTTTTTT. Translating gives CASTDRGNTGELFF.

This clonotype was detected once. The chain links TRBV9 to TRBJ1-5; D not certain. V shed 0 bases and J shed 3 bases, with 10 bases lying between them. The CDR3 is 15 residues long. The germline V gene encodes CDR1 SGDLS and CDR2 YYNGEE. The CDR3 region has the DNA TGTGCCAGCAGCGTAGAGGACGGCGCCAATCAGCCCCAGCATTTT. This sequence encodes CASSVEDGANQPQHF. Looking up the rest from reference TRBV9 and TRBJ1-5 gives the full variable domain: DSGVTQTPKHLITATGQRVTLRCSPRSGDLSVYWYQQSLDQGLQFLIQYYNGEERAKGNILERFSAQQFPDLHSELNLSSLELGDSALYFCASSVEDGANQPQHFGDGTRLSIL.

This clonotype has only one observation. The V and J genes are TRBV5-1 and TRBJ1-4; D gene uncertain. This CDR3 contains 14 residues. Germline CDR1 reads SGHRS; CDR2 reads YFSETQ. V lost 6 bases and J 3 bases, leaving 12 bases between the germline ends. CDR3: CASTAGSSNEKLFF. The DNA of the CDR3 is TGCGCCAGCACCGCCGGGAGCTCTAATGAAAAACTGTTTTTT.

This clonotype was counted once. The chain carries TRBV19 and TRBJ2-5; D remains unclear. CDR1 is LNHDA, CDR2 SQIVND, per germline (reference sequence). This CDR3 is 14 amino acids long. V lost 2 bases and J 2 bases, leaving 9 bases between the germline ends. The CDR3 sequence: CASSIIHRQETQYF. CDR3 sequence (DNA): TGTGCCAGTAGTATAATCCATCGACAAGAGACCCAGTACTTC.

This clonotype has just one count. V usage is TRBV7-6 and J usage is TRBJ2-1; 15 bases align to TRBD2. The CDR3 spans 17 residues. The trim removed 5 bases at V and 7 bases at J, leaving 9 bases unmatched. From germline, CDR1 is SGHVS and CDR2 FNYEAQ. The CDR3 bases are TGTGCCAGCAGCCTAACGCGAGGGACTAGCGGGGGGAATGAGCAGTTCTTC. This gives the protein CASSLTRGTSGGNEQFF.

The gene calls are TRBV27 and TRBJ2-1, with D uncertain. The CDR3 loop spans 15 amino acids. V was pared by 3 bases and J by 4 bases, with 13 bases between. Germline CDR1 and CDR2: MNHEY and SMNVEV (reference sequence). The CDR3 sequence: CASSLGTKGYNEQFF. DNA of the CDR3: TGTGCCAGCAGTTTGGGAACTAAGGGATACAATGAGCAGTTCTTC.

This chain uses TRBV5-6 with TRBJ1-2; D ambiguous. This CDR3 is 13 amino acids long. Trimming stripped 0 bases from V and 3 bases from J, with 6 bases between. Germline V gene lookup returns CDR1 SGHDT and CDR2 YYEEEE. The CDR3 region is CASSLGGHYGYTF. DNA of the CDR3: TGTGCCAGCAGCTTGGGAGGCCACTATGGCTACACCTTC. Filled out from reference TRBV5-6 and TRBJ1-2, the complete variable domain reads DAGVTQSPTHLIKTRGQQVTLRCSPKSGHDTVSWYQQALGQGPQFIFQYYEEEERQRGNFPDRFSGHQFPNYSSELNVNALLLGDSALYLCASSLGGHYGYTFGSGTRLTVV.

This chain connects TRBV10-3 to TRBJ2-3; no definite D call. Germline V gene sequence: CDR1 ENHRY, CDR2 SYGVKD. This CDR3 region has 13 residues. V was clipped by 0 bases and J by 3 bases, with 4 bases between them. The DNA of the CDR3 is TGTGCCATCAGTGAGTCTCGGACAGATACGCAGTATTTT. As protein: CAISESRTDTQYF.

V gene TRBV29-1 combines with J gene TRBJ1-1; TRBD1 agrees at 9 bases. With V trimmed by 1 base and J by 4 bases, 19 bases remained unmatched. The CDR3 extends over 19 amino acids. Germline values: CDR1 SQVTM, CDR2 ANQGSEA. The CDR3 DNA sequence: TGCAGCGTTGAAGGCCATACCGGGACAGGGCACCTATTGGGCACTGAAGCTTTCTTT. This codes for CSVEGHTGTGHLLGTEAFF.

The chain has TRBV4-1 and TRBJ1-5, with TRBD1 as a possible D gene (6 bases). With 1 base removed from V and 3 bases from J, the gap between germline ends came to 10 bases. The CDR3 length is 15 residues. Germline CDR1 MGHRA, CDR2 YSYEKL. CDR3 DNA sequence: TGCGCCAGCAGCCAAGTTGGGGGGCTCAATCAGCCCCAGCATTTT. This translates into CASSQVGGLNQPQHF.

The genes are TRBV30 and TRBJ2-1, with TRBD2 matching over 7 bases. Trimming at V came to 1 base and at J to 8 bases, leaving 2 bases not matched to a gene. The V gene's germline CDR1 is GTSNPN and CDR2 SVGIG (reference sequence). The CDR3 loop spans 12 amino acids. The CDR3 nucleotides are TGTGCCTGGAGTGGTCGGGGGGATGAGCAGTTCTTC. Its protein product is CAWSGRGDEQFF.